This entry lists 3 T cell receptor beta chains sequenced from one sample in a study of blood T cell repertoires in COVID-19. Some clones are missing from TCRdb's copy, which holds only in-frame ones; the method was immunoSEQ multiplex PCR. The data hold 300,000 to 350,000 clones, with about nine tenths observed a single time. The sequencing sample was made of peripheral blood. The receptors come from a woman aged 25 to 39 with COVID-19, enrolled during active disease.

The chain is built from TRBV7-8 and TRBJ2-1; possible D gene TRBD2, 5 bases. The CDR3 is made up of 14 amino acids. The ends were cut back, 3 bases at V and 1 base at J, with 7 bases in the middle. Germline V gene lookup returns CDR1 SGHVS and CDR2 FQNEAQ. Here the CDR3 reads CASSFGGSYNEQFF. The CDR3 DNA follows: TGTGCCAGCAGCTTTGGCGGGTCCTACAATGAGCAGTTCTTC.

The V gene is TRBV19, the J gene TRBJ2-2, with D unresolved. The germline V and J ends were trimmed by 3 bases and 0 bases, with 5 bases remaining between them. The CDR3 loop spans 14 amino acids. CDR1 is LNHDA and CDR2 is SQIVND in the germline V gene (reference sequence). CDR3 sequence: CASSITSNTGELFF. In nucleotides, the CDR3 is TGTGCCAGTAGTATCACTTCGAACACCGGGGAGCTGTTTTTT.

As to this clone: Sequence at one end of the junction differs from germline and may be a read error. The chain joins TRBV11-2 to TRBJ2-7, with a weak D call TRBD1 (5 bases). Germline V gene data show CDR1 as SGHAT and CDR2 as FQNNGV. This CDR3 is 14 amino acids long. CDR3 amino acids: CASSLGTLSYGQYF. The CDR3 region has the DNA TGTGCCAGCAGCTTAGGGACACTCTCCTACGGGCAGTACTTC.